This note documents a single T cell receptor beta chain sequence. What it binds is not known. In TCRdb, the 5' RACE reads were re-called with MiXCR into one record per CDR3 protein. The table lists about 130,000 distinct CDR3 sequences, 15% to 20% of them singletons. This sample is drawn from a study of T-cell memory formation after mild COVID-19. The study's findings and limits: Cross-reactive memory appears to have joined, as suggested by some responding clones showing up in pre-infection memory. The second-wave clones peaking on day 37 were not confirmed as SARS-CoV-2-specific.

This receptor was identified in an adult woman who had mild COVID-19 (a few samples of this study predate the infection). Cell type and time point are not known. The sequenced material came from PBMCs or a T cell subset sorted from them (not recorded which).

CDR3 coding DNA: TGTGCCAGCAGCTTAGCCCAGGGGGCGCACACCGGGGAGCTGTTTTTT. Translated, it gives CASSLAQGAHTGELFF. The chain is built from TRBV13 and TRBJ2-2; 8 bases are a match to TRBD1. The ends lost 1 base at V and 3 bases at J; junction bases unmatched: 4. Germline V gene data show CDR1 as PRHDT and CDR2 as FYEKMQ (reference sequence). The CDR3 runs to 16 residues.